One sample yielded the 14 T cell receptor beta chains listed below, sequenced in a study of cytomegalovirus exposure and HLA in healthy donors. The PCR was carried out with 60 Vbeta primers and 13 Jbeta primers. Sequencing used immunoSEQ multiplex PCR; TCRdb keeps in-frame clones, though not all of them. The sample has about 90,000 clones; 65% to 85% are singletons. The specimen was PBMCs. Source of these receptors: a young man in good health and CMV-seronegative.

This clone has a handful of counts. The rearrangement links TRBV6-5 to TRBJ1-2; TRBD1 agrees at 9 bases. CDR3 length equals 14 residues. CDR1 and CDR2 (germline): MNHEY, SVGAGI. J gave up 4 bases and V 2 bases, and 2 bases lay outside the gene matches. The CDR3 sequence is CASSYRQGVYGYTF. CDR3 in DNA: TGTGCCAGCAGTTACAGACAGGGGGTCTATGGCTACACCTTC.

The chain joins TRBV25-1 to TRBJ1-2; 7 positions agree with TRBD1. CDR1 and CDR2 (germline): MGHDK, SYGVNS. V dropped 8 bases and J dropped 2; count of bases not matched to a gene: 11. This CDR3 region has 15 residues. The CDR3 loop reads CASSPQGQVNYGYTF. CDR3 nucleotide sequence: TGTGCCAGCTCTCCACAGGGGCAAGTGAACTATGGCTACACCTTC.

The V gene is TRBV5-1, the J gene TRBJ1-5; 10 nucleotides match TRBD1. The germline V gene encodes CDR1 SGHRS and CDR2 YFSETQ. The CDR3 totals 16 residues. V shed 0 bases, J shed 0 bases, and the junction held 0 bases outside the gene matches. Here the CDR3 DNA reads TGCGCCAGCAGCTTGGGGGACAGGGGTAGCAATCAGCCCCAGCATTTT. The encoded protein is CASSLGDRGSNQPQHF.

This clone appeared a single time. The rearrangement links TRBV5-6 to TRBJ2-7, with a tentative D call TRBD1 (6 bases). Trimming left V 0 bases short and J 2 bases short, with 12 bases between. CDR3 length: 15 amino acids. From germline, CDR1 is SGHDT and CDR2 YYEEEE. The CDR3 region is CASSLGQGTPYEQYF. The CDR3 DNA follows: TGTGCCAGCAGCTTGGGGCAGGGGACCCCCTACGAGCAGTACTTC.

In this sample, this clone turned up once. The chain recombines TRBV2 with TRBJ1-1, with TRBD1 matching 9 bases. V shed 6 bases and J 0 bases; nucleotides not matched to a gene: 11. CDR1 and CDR2 (germline): SNHLY, FYNNEI. The CDR3 is made up of 17 amino acids. CDR3 sequence reads: CASSDQGQGDMNTEAFF. The CDR3 nucleotides are TGTGCCAGCAGCGATCAGGGACAGGGTGACATGAACACTGAAGCTTTCTTT.

The CDR3 DNA reads TGTGCCAGCAGCCCCCTCGGGGGGATGAACACTGAAGCTTTCTTT. This gives the protein CASSPLGGMNTEAFF. V gene TRBV14 combines with J gene TRBJ1-1; a weak D match, TRBD1 (5 bases). CDR1 and CDR2 (germline): SGHDN, FVKESK. The length of the CDR3 is 15 residues. The V end lost 4 bases, the J end lost 0 bases, and 12 bases lay between the germline ends.

The gene calls are TRBV7-8 and TRBJ1-3, with D perhaps TRBD1 (6 bases). V shed 5 bases and J shed 4 bases, with 21 bases lying between them. The CDR3 contains 17 residues. Germline V lookup: CDR1 SGHVS, CDR2 FQNEAQ. The CDR3 protein is CASSGVGQPLRGNTIYF. In nucleotides, the CDR3 is TGTGCCAGCAGCGGGGTCGGACAGCCACTAAGAGGAAACACCATATATTTT.

The V and J genes are TRBV14 and TRBJ1-6; D is unresolved. The CDR3 consists of 14 residues. V shed 1 base and J shed 3 bases, with 4 bases lying between them. The germline V gene encodes CDR1 SGHDN and CDR2 FVKESK. The CDR3 region is CASSQASYNSPLHF. The CDR3 DNA sequence: TGTGCCAGCAGCCAAGCGAGCTATAATTCACCCCTCCACTTT.

The chain uses TRBV4-1 and TRBJ2-7, with D possibly being TRBD1 (5 bases). V lost 1 base and J lost 0, with 10 bases in between. In germline, CDR1 is MGHRA, CDR2 YSYEKL. The CDR3 has 15 amino acids. The DNA of the CDR3 is TGCGCCAGCAGCCAAGGACAGAGCAGCTCCTACGAGCAGTACTTC. It specifies CASSQGQSSSYEQYF.

This clone was observed a few times. V gene TRBV28 combines with J gene TRBJ1-2; unclear D gene. Germline loops: CDR1 MDHEN, CDR2 SYDVKM. There are 14 residues in the CDR3. Trimming shortened V by 6 bases and J by 6 bases, and 17 bases separated the two germline ends. The CDR3 nucleotides read TGTGCCAGCAGAAGGCTCTTACCCGGGGATGGCTACACCTTC. Its translation: CASRRLLPGDGYTF.

This chain connects TRBV30 to TRBJ2-3; TRBD2 matches at 13 bases. The germline V gene has CDR1 GTSNPN and CDR2 SVGIG (reference sequence). The V segment lost 8 bases and the J segment 0 bases; nucleotides outside the gene matches: 8. The CDR3 is 16 amino acids. The CDR3: CAATRTSGGSTDTQYF. The CDR3 DNA sequence: TGTGCCGCGACTCGGACTAGCGGGGGCAGCACAGATACGCAGTATTTT.

CDR3 DNA sequence: TGTGCCAGCAGTTTCCAAGGACAGGGGCACTTTAGCAATCAGCCCCAGCATTTT. Its translation: CASSFQGQGHFSNQPQHF. The gene calls are TRBV28 and TRBJ1-5; 9 bases are a match to TRBD1. V dropped 3 bases and J dropped 0; count of bases not matched to a gene: 9. This CDR3 is 18 amino acids long. Germline V lookup: CDR1 MDHEN, CDR2 SYDVKM.

This sequence joins TRBV2 and TRBJ1-2, with TRBD1 as a possible D gene (5 bases). Germline lookup yields CDR1 SNHLY and CDR2 FYNNEI. This CDR3 comprises 13 residues. The CDR3 loop reads CANREGPNYGYTF. CDR3 coding DNA: TGTGCTAACCGGGAGGGGCCAAACTATGGCTACACCTTC.

V and J are TRBV4-1 and TRBJ2-5, with D unclear. The CDR3 is made up of 12 amino acids. V was clipped by 0 bases and J by 4 bases, with 3 bases between them. The germline gives CDR1 MGHRA, CDR2 YSYEKL. CDR3 residues: CASSQDRETQYF. The CDR3 nucleotides read TGCGCCAGCAGCCAAGATCGAGAGACCCAGTACTTC.